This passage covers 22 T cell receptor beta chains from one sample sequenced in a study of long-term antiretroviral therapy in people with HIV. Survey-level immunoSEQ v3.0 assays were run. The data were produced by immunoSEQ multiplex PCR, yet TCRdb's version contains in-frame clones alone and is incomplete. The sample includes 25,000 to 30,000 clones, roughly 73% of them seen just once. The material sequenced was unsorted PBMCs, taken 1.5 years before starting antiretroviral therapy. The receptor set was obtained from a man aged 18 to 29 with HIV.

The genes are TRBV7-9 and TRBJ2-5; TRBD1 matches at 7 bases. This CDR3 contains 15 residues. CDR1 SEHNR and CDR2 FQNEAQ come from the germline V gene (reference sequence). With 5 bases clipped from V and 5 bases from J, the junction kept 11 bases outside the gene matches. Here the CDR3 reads CASSPTGFIYETQYF. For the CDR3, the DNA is TGTGCCAGCAGCCCGACAGGGTTCATTTACGAGACCCAGTACTTC.

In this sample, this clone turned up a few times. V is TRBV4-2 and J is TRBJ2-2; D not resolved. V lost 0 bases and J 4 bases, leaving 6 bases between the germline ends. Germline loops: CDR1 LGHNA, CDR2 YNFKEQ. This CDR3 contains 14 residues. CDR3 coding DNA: TGTGCCAGCAGCCAAGAACTATCCACCGGGGAGCTGTTTTTT. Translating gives CASSQELSTGELFF.

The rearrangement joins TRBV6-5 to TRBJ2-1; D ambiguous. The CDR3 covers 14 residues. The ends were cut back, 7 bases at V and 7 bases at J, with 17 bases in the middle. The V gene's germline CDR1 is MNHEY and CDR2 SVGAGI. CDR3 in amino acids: CASKGSRILNEQFF. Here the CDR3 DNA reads TGTGCCAGCAAGGGCAGCCGGATCCTGAATGAGCAGTTCTTC.

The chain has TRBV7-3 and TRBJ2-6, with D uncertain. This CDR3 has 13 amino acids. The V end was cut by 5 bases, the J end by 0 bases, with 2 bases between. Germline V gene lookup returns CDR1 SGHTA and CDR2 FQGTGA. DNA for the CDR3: TGTGCCAGCAGCCCCTCTGGGGCCAACGTCCTGACTTTC. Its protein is CASSPSGANVLTF.

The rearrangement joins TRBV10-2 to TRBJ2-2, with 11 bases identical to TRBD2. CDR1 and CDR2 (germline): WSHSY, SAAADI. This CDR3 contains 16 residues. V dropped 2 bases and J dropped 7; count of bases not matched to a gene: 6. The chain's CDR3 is CASSEASGGSSGELFF. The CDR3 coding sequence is TGCGCCAGCAGTGAGGCTAGCGGGGGGAGTAGCGGGGAGCTGTTTTTT.

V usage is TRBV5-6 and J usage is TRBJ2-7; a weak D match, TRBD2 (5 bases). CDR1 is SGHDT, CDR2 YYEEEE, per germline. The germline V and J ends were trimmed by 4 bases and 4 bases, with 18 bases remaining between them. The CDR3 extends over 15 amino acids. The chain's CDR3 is CASSPGSSRLYEQYF. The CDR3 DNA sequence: TGTGCCAGCAGCCCGGGGAGTAGCCGGCTTTACGAGCAGTACTTC.

CDR3 loop: CASSRDRSSYEQYF. As DNA, the CDR3 is TGTGCCAGCAGCCGGGACAGGAGCTCCTACGAGCAGTACTTC. The genes are TRBV6-4 and TRBJ2-7; 8 bases are shared with TRBD1. CDR3 length equals 14 residues. J lost 0 bases, V lost 6 bases, and 4 bases had no gene match. The germline gives CDR1 MRHNA, CDR2 SNTAGT.

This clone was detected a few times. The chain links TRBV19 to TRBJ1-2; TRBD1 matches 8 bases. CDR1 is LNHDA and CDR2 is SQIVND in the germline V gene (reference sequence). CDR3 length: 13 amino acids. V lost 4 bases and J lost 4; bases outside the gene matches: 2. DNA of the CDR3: TGTGCCAGTAGTAACAGGGGGATCTATGGCTACACCTTC. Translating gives CASSNRGIYGYTF.

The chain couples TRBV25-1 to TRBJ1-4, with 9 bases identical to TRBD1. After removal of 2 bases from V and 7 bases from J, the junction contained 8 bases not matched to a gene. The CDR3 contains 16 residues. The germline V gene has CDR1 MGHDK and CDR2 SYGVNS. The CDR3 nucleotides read TGTGCCAGCAGTGAAGTTGGGACAGGGCTCTTTGAAAAACTGTTTTTT. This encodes CASSEVGTGLFEKLFF.

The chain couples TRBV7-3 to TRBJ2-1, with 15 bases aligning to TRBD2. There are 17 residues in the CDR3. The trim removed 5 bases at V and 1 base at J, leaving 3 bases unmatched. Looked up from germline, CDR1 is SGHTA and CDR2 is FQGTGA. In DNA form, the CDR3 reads TGTGCCAGCAGCGGACTAGCGGGAGGGATTTCCTACAATGAGCAGTTCTTC. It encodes CASSGLAGGISYNEQFF.

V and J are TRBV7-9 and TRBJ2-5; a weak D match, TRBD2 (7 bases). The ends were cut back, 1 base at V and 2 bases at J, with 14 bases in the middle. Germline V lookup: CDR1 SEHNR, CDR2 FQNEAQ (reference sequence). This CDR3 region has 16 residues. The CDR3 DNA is TGTGCCAGCAGCTTAGGAGGGCGGGGGCCTCAAGAGACCCAGTACTTC. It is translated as CASSLGGRGPQETQYF.

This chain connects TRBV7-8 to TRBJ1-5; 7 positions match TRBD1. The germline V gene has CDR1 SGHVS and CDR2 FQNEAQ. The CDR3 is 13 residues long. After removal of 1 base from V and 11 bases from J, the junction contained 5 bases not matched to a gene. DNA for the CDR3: TGTGCCAGCAGCTTAGGTCAAACAGGGGCCCAGCATTTT. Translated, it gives CASSLGQTGAQHF. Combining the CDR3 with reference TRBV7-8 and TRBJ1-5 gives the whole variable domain GAGVSQSPRYKVAKRGQDVALRCDPISGHVSLFWYQQALGQGPEFLTYFQNEAQLDKSGLPSDRFFAERPEGSVSTLKIQRTQQEDSAVYLCASSLGQTGAQHFGDGTRLSIL.

The CDR3 sequence is CASSPPGLAGALRTQYF. The CDR3 DNA reads TGTGCCAGCTCACCACCCGGACTAGCGGGGGCCCTTAGGACGCAGTATTTT. The J gene is TRBJ2-3, the V gene TRBV18; 13 bases fit TRBD2. V was clipped by 0 bases and J by 9 bases; unmatched bases: 9. The CDR3 is 17 amino acids. Germline CDR1 reads KGHSH; CDR2 reads LQKENI.

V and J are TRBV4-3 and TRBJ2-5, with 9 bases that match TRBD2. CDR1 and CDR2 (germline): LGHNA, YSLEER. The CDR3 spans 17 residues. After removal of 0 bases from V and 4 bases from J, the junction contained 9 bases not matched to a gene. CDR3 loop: CASSQDLWAGGPETQYF. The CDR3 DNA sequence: TGCGCCAGCAGCCAAGATCTATGGGCGGGAGGGCCAGAGACCCAGTACTTC.

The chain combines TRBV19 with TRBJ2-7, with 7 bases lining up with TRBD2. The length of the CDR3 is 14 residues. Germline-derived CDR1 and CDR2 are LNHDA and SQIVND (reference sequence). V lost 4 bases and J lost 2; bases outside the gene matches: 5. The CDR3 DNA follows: TGTGCCAGTAGTAGCGGGAGAAGGGCCTACGAGCAGTACTTC. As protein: CASSSGRRAYEQYF.

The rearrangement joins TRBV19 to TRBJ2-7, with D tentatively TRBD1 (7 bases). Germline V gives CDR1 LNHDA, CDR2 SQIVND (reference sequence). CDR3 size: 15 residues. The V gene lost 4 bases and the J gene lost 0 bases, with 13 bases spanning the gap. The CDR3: CASSRRDSASYEQYF. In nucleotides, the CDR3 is TGTGCCAGTAGTAGGCGGGACAGTGCCTCCTACGAGCAGTACTTC.

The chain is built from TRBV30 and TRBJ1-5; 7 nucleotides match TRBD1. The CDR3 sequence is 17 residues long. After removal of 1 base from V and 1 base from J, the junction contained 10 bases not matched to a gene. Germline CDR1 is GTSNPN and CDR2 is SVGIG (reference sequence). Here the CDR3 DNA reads TGTGCCTGGAGTGGGGCATACAGGGGAAGGAGCAATCAGCCCCAGCATTTT. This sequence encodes CAWSGAYRGRSNQPQHF.

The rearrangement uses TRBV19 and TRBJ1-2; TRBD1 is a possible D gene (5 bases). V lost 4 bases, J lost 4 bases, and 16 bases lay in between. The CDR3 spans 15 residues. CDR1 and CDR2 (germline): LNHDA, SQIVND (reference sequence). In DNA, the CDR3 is TGTGCCAGTAGTACAATTCTACGGGACCTCTATGGCTACACCTTC. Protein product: CASSTILRDLYGYTF. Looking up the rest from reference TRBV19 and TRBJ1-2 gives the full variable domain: DGGITQSPKYLFRKEGQNVTLSCEQNLNHDAMYWYRQDPGQGLRLIYYSQIVNDFQKGDIAEGYSVSREKKESFPLTVTSAQKNPTAFYLCASSTILRDLYGYTFGSGTRLTVV.

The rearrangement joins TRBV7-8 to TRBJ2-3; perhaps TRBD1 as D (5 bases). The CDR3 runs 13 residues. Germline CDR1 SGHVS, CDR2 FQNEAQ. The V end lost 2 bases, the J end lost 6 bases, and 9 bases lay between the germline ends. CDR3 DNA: TGTGCCAGCAGCTTAACTGACAGCGATACGCAGTATTTT. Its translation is CASSLTDSDTQYF.

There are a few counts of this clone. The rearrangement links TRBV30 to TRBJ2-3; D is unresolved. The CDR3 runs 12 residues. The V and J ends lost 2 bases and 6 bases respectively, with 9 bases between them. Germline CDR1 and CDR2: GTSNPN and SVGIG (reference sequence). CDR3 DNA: TGTGCCTGGAGTCGTACGGTTGATACGCAGTATTTT. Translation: CAWSRTVDTQYF. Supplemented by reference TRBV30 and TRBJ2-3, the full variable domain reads SQTIHQWPATLVQPVGSPLSLECTVEGTSNPNLYWYRQAAGRGLQLLFYSVGIGQISSEVPQNLSASRPQDRQFILSSKKLLLSDSGFYLCAWSRTVDTQYFGPGTRLTVL.

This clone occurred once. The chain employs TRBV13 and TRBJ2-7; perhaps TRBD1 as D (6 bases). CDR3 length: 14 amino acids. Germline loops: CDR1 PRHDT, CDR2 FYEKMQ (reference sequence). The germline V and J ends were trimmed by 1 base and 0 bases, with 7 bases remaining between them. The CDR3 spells CASSLARGSYEQYF. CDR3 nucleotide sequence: TGTGCCAGCAGCTTAGCCAGGGGCTCCTACGAGCAGTACTTC.

The CDR3 sequence: CASRAQSGNTIYF. CDR3 nucleotide sequence: TGTGCCAGCAGGGCACAATCTGGAAACACCATATATTTT. The genes are TRBV6-5 and TRBJ1-3; the D is unclear. CDR1 is MNHEY, CDR2 SVGAGI, per germline. The CDR3 consists of 13 residues. Trimming cost V 6 bases and J 1 base, with 7 bases left between them.